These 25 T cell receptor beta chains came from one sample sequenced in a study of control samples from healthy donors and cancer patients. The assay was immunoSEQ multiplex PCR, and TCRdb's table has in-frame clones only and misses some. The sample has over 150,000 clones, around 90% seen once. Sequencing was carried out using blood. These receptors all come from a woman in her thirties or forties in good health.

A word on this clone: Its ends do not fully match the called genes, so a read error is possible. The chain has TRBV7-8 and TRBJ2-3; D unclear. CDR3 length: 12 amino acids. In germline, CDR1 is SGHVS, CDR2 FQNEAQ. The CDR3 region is CASSLEGPTVTF. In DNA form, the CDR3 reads TGTGCCAGCAGCCTTGAAGGGCCAACGGTGACATTT. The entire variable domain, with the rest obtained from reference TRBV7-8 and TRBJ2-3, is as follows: GAGVSQSPRYKVAKRGQDVALRCDPISGHVSLFWYQQALGQGPEFLTYFQNEAQLDKSGLPSDRFFAERPEGSVSTLKIQRTQQEDSAVYLCASSLEGPTVTFGPGTRLTVL.

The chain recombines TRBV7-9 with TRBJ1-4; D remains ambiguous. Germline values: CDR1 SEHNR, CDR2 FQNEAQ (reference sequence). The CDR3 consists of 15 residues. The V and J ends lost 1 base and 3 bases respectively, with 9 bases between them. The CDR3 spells CASSLGLAANEKLFF. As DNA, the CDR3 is TGTGCCAGCAGCTTAGGGTTGGCGGCTAATGAAAAACTGTTTTTT. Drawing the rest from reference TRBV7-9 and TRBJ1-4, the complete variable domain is DTGVSQNPRHKITKRGQNVTFRCDPISEHNRLYWYRQTLGQGPEFLTYFQNEAQLEKSRLLSDRFSAERPKGSFSTLEIQRTEQGDSAMYLCASSLGLAANEKLFFGSGTQLSVL.

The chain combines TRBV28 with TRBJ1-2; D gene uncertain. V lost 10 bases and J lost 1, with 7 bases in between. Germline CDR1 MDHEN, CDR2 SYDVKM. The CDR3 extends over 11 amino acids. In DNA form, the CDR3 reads TGTGCCACACTCAGTAACTATGGCTACACCTTC. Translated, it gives CATLSNYGYTF.

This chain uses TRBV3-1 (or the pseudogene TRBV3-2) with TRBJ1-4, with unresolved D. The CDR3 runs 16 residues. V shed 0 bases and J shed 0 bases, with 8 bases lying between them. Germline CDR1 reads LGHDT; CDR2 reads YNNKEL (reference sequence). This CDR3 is CASSQDLTATNEKLFF. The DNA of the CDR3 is TGTGCCAGCAGCCAAGATCTTACTGCAACTAATGAAAAACTGTTTTTT.

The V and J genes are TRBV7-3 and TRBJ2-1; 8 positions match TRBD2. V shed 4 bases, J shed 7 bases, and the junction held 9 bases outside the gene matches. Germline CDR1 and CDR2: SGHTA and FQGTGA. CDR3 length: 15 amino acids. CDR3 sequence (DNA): TGTGCCAGCAGCTCCGCGGCGGGGGGAAGGAATGAGCAGTTCTTC. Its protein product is CASSSAAGGRNEQFF.

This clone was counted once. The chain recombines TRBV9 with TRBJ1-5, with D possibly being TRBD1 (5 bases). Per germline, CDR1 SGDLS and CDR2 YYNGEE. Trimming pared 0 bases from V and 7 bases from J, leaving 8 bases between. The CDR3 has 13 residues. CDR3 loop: CASSVGGTQPQHF. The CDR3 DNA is TGTGCCAGCAGCGTAGGGGGGACCCAGCCCCAGCATTTT.

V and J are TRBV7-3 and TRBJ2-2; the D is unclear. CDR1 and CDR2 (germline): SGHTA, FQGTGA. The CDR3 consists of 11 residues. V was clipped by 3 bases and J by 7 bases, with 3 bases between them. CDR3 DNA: TGTGCCAGCAGCTTGAGCGGGGAGCTGTTTTTT. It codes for CASSLSGELFF. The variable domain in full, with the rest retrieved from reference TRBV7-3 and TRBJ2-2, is GAGVSQTPSNKVTEKGKYVELRCDPISGHTALYWYRQSLGQGPEFLIYFQGTGAADDSGLPNDRFFAVRPEGSVSTLKIQRTERGDSAVYLCASSLSGELFFGEGSRLTVL.

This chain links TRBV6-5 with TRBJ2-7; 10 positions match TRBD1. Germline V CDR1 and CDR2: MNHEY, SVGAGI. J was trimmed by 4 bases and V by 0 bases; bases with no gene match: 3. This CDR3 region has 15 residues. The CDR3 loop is CASSYSGTGEYEQYF. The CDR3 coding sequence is TGTGCCAGCAGTTACTCCGGGACAGGGGAATACGAGCAGTACTTC.

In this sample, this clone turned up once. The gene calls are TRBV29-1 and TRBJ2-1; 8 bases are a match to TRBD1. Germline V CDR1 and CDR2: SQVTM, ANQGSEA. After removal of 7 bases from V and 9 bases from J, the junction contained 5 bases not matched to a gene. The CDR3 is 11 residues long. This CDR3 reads CSAPGGGEQFF. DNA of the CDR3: TGCAGCGCCCCAGGGGGCGGTGAGCAGTTCTTC.

Here the CDR3 reads CSVEPAGDYGYTF. The DNA for the CDR3 is TGCAGCGTTGAACCGGCAGGCGACTATGGCTACACCTTC. J is TRBJ1-2 and V is TRBV29-1; D uncertain. V lost 2 bases and J lost 3, with 10 bases in between. Germline CDR1 is SQVTM and CDR2 is ANQGSEA. This CDR3 region has 13 residues. The full variable domain, with the rest looked up from reference TRBV29-1 and TRBJ1-2, is SAVISQKPSRDICQRGTSLTIQCQVDSQVTMMFWYRQQPGQSLTLIATANQGSEATYESGFVIDKFPISRPNLTFSTLTVSNMSPEDSSIYLCSVEPAGDYGYTFGSGTRLTVV.

CDR3 residues: CASSIDRGGGYTF. The CDR3 nucleotides read TGTGCCAGTAGTATTGACAGGGGCGGAGGCTACACCTTC. V and J are TRBV19 and TRBJ1-2; 8 nucleotides align to TRBD1. V gave up 3 bases and J gave up 8 bases; unmatched junction bases: 5. CDR3 length: 13 residues. The V gene's germline CDR1 is LNHDA and CDR2 SQIVND (reference sequence). The full variable domain, in which reference TRBV19 and TRBJ1-2 provide the parts outside the CDR3, is DGGITQSPKYLFRKEGQNVTLSCEQNLNHDAMYWYRQDPGQGLRLIYYSQIVNDFQKGDIAEGYSVSREKKESFPLTVTSAQKNPTAFYLCASSIDRGGGYTFGSGTRLTVV.

The CDR3 DNA is TGTGCCAGCAGCCCCACCCCAGGAGAGATTTTCTCTGGAAACACCATATATTTT. Translated, it gives CASSPTPGEIFSGNTIYF. The rearrangement uses TRBV5-4 and TRBJ1-3; D unclear. From germline, CDR1 is SGHNT and CDR2 YYREEE (reference sequence). The CDR3 covers 18 residues. Trimming stripped 4 bases from V and 0 bases from J, with 20 bases between.

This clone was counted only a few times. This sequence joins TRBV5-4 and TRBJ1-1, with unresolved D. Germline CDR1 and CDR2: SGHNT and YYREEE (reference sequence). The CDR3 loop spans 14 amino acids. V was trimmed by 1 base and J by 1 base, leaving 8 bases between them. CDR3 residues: CASSLWQSNTEAFF. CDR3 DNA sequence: TGTGCCAGCAGCTTGTGGCAGTCGAACACTGAAGCTTTCTTT.

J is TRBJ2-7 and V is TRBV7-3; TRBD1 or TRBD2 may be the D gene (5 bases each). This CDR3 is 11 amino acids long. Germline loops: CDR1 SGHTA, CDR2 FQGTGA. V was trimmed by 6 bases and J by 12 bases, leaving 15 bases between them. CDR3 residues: CASRLERDRYF. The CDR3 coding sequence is TGTGCCAGCAGACTGGAGAGGGACCGGTACTTC.

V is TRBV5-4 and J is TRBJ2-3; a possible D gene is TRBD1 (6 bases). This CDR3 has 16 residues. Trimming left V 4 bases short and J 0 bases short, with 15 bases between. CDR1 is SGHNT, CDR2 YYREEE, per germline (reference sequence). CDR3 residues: CASSPGETTSTDTQYF. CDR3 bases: TGTGCCAGCAGCCCAGGGGAAACAACTAGCACAGATACGCAGTATTTT.

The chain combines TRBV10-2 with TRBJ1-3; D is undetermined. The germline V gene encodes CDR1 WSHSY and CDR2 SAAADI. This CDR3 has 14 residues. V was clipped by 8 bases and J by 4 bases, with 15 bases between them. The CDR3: CASSSGIQGNTIYF. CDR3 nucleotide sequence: TGCGCCAGCTCCTCGGGGATACAGGGAAACACCATATATTTT.

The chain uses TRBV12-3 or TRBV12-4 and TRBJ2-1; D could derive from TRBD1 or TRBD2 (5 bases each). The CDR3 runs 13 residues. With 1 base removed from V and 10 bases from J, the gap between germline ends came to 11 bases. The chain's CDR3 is CASSLVSGTEQFF. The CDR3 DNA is TGTGCCAGCAGTTTAGTATCCGGGACGGAGCAGTTCTTC.

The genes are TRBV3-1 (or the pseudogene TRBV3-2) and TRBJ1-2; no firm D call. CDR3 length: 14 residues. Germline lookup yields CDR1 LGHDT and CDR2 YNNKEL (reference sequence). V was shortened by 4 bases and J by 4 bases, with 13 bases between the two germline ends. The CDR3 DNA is TGTGCCAGCAGCCTCGCGGCTACCGTCTATGGCTACACCTTC. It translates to CASSLAATVYGYTF.

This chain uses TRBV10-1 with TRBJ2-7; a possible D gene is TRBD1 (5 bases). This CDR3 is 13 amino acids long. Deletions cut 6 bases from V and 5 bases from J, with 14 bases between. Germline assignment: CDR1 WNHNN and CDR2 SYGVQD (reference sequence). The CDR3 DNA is TGCGCCAGCAGGGGAAACCAGGGAAACGAGCAGTACTTC. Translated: CASRGNQGNEQYF.

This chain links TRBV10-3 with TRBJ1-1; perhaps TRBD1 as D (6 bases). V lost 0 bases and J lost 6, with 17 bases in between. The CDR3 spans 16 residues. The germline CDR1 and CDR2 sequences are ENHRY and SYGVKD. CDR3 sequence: CAISESAKAGVAEAFF. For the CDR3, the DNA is TGTGCCATCAGTGAGTCAGCTAAAGCAGGGGTTGCTGAAGCTTTCTTT.

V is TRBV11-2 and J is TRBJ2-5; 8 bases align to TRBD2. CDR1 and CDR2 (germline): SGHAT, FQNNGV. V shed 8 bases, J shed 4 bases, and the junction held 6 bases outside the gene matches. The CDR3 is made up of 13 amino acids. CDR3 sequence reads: CASGGGQGETQYF. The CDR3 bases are TGTGCCAGCGGCGGGGGGCAGGGAGAGACCCAGTACTTC.

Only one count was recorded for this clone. This CDR3 is CASSSFLGGVAGETQYF. Here the CDR3 DNA reads TGTGCCAGCAGCTCGTTTCTGGGTGGTGTAGCAGGAGAGACCCAGTACTTC. V gene TRBV5-5 combines with J gene TRBJ2-5; D not certain. In germline, CDR1 is SGHKS, CDR2 YYEKEE (reference sequence). V was pared by 3 bases and J by 4 bases, with 22 bases between. The CDR3 totals 17 residues.

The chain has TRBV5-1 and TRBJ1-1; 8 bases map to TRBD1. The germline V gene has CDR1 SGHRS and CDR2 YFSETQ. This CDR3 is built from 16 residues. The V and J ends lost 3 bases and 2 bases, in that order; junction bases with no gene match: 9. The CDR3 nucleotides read TGCGCCAGCAGCTCCCTCGCAGGGGGCGTAAACACTGAAGCTTTCTTT. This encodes CASSSLAGGVNTEAFF. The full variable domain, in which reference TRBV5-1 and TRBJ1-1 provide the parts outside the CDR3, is KAGVTQTPRYLIKTRGQQVTLSCSPISGHRSVSWYQQTPGQGLQFLFEYFSETQRNKGNFPGRFSGRQFSNSRSEMNVSTLELGDSALYLCASSSLAGGVNTEAFFGQGTRLTVV.

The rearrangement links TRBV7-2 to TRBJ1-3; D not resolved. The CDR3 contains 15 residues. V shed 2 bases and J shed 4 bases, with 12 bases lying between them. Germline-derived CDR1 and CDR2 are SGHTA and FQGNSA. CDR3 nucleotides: TGTGCCAGCAGCTTAATCACGGTGATGGGAAACACCATATATTTT. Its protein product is CASSLITVMGNTIYF.

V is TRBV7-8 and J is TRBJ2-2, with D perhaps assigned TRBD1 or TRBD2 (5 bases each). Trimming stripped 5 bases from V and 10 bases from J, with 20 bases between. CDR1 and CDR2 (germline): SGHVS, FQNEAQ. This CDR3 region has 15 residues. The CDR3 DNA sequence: TGTGCCAGCAGCGCCACCGGGACCCACCTGGAGGAGCTGTTTTTT. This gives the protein CASSATGTHLEELFF.